The 3 T cell receptor beta chains given below trace back to one sample, sequenced in a study of regulatory T cells in long-lasting Graves disease. Combining iRepertoire HTBI primers with Arm-PCR of CDR3 regions, the authors built TCR beta libraries. TCRdb re-called the multiplex PCR reads with MiXCR, one entry per CDR3 protein. The sample has more than 400,000 distinct CDR3 sequences, about 16% seen once. The time point is: newly diagnosed GD, antithyroid drugs for less than 3 months. PBMCs provided the RNA from which the TCR library was made. These records were also assigned to another study, of T cells in Graves' hyperthyroidism and ophthalmopathy.

This specimen was peripheral blood mononuclear cells (PBMCs), taken at new diagnosis, from a patient treated with antithyroid drugs. Source of these receptors: a man in his forties with Graves disease.

A word on this clonotype: Germline is not matched at one junction end, which may reflect a read error. This chain joins TRBV6-2 or TRBV6-3 and TRBJ1-1; D is uncertain. The CDR3 loop spans 12 amino acids. CDR1 is MNHEY and CDR2 is SVGEGT in the germline V gene. The CDR3 coding sequence is TGTGCCAGCAGTTACTCGGGCGGAACAACCCTTTTT. This encodes CASSYSGGTTLF.

CDR3: CASSLLTSGRGYNEQFF. Here the CDR3 DNA reads TGTGCCAGCAGTTTACTGACTAGCGGGAGGGGGTACAATGAGCAGTTCTTC. V gene TRBV28 combines with J gene TRBJ2-1, with 14 bases identical to TRBD2. Germline V gene lookup returns CDR1 MDHEN and CDR2 SYDVKM. Trimming removed 2 bases from V and 4 bases from J; junction bases left unmatched: 4. The CDR3 covers 17 residues.

J is TRBJ2-5 and V is TRBV5-1, with unresolved D. V was clipped by 0 bases and J by 4 bases, with 10 bases between them. Germline V CDR1 and CDR2: SGHRS, YFSETQ. This CDR3 contains 14 residues. The DNA for the CDR3 is TGCGCCAGCAGCTTGGGTTGGGGATCAGAGACCCAGTACTTC. It encodes CASSLGWGSETQYF.